This T cell receptor beta chain was sequenced in a study of cytomegalovirus exposure and HLA in healthy donors. Whole-study context: Samples from HLA-typed donors yielded approximately 88 million unique TCRs in an early data release.

The study ran its PCR with 60 Vbeta and 13 Jbeta primers. The table came from immunoSEQ multiplex PCR; TCRdb's copy has only in-frame clones and leaves some out. The sample includes roughly 120,000 clones, about 68% of them seen just once. From germline, CDR1 is SGHTA and CDR2 FQGTGA. CDR3 size: 14 residues. V shed 4 bases and J 6 bases; nucleotides not matched to a gene: 6. Material for sequencing was PBMCs. The TCR comes from a middle-aged woman in good health and CMV-seropositive. This chain joins TRBV7-3 and TRBJ2-3; 8 nucleotides align to TRBD2. The CDR3 sequence is CASSSGTRRDTQYF. The CDR3 DNA follows: TGTGCCAGCAGCTCCGGGACTAGGAGGGATACGCAGTATTTT. Full variable domain (remainder filled in from reference TRBV7-3 and TRBJ2-3): GAGVSQTPSNKVTEKGKYVELRCDPISGHTALYWYRQSLGQGPEFLIYFQGTGAADDSGLPNDRFFAVRPEGSVSTLKIQRTERGDSAVYLCASSSGTRRDTQYFGPGTRLTVL.